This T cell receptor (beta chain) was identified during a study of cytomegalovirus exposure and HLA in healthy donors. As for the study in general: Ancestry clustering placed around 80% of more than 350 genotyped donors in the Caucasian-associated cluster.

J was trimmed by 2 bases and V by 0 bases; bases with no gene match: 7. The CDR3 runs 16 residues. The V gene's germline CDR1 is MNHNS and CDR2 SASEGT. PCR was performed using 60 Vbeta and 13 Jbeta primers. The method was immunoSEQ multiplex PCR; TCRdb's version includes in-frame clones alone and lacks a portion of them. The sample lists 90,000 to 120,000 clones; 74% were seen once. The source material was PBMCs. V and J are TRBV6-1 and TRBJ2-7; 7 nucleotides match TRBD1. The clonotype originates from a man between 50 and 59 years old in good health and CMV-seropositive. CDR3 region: CASSEARQGNAYEQYF. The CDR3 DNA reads TGTGCCAGCAGTGAAGCCAGACAGGGTAACGCCTACGAGCAGTACTTC.